This T cell receptor (beta chain) was identified in a study of spatial heterogeneity in lung cancer. Across the whole study: Consistently, beta-chain sequences turned up in larger numbers than alpha-chain sequences did. Each unique TCR and UMI combination was seen more than ten times on average in raw reads.

Per germline, CDR1 WSHSY and CDR2 SAAADI. Trimming took off 3 bases at V and 1 base at J, with 16 bases between the two ends. The CDR3 length is 17 residues. Carried by each TCR cDNA molecule was a unique molecular identifier. MiXCR, run by TCRdb on the 5' RACE reads, gives a single entry per CDR3 protein. Here the sample spans about 9,200 distinct CDR3 sequences, around 50% being singletons. Study findings and constraints: The number of expanded tumor alpha and beta chains correlated with mutation number.

A note on this clonotype: The antigen is unknown.

The time point: sample taken at primary tumor resection. The input material, whole RNA from tumor, nontumor lung or frozen PBMC, was sequenced unsorted. This chain connects TRBV10-2 to TRBJ2-4; TRBD1 or TRBD2 may be the D gene (6 bases each). This TCR was sampled from a female donor with early-stage non-small cell lung cancer. The material was lung tumor tissue, obtained at surgery. For the CDR3, the DNA is TGCGCCAGCAGTGAAGGAGGGGGTGGGTCGGCCAAAAACATTCAGTACTTC. Translated: CASSEGGGGSAKNIQYF.